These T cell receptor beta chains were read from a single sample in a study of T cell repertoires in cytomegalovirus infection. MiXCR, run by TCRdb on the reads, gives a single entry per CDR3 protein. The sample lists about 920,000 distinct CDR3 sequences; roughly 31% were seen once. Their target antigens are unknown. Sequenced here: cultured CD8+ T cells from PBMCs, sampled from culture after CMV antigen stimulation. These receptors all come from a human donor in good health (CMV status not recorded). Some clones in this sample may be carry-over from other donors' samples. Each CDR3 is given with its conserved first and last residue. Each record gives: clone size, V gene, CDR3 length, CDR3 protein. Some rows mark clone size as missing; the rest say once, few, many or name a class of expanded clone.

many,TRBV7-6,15,CASSFSGGAWETQYF
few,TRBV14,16,CASSPGLAGAQETQYF
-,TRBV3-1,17,CASSQDGAGGGKNEAFF
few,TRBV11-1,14,CASSLNRGRYEQYF
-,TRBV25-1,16,CASSEYWQGATYGYTF
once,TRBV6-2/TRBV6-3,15,CASSYSEYRVYTQYF
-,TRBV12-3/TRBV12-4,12,CASASGRNEQFF
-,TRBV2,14,CASMDRGSNQPQHF
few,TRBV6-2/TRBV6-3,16,CASSYSRQVGNQPQHF
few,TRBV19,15,CASSMDRRGPGELFF
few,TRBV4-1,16,CASSRRAGDTFYEQYF
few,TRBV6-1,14,CASSEMTGGQPQHF
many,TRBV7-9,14,CASSLMDRNTEAFF
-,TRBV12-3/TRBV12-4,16,CASSSGTGKSNEKLFF
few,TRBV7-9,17,CASSSTKQGLRTDTQYF
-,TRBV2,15,CACRTELSSYNEQFF
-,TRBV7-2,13,CASSLGHPGEQFF
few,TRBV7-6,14,CASSQIGQGDEAFF
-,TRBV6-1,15,CASVEGAYMNTEAFF
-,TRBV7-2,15,CTSSSSRDTVPEQFF
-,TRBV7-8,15,CASSLDRNRGHEQYF
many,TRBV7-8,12,CASKPFRETQYF
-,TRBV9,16,CASSAPGETTKNIQYF
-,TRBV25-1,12,CASSTGGFGYTF
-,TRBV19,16,CASSIGGQGAYNEQFF
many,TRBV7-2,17,CASSVRGQASPNYGYTF
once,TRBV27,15,CASSSYSRGWETQYF
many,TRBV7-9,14,CASSSQGALSEAFF
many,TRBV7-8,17,CASTPPQWLTSTDTQYF
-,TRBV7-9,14,CASTLGEEGGEQFF
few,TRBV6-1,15,CASSEGQASSYEQYF
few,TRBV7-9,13,CASSPGGAGGYTF
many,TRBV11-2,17,CASSLGATGTSTDTQYF
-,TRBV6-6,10,CASSYKTQYF
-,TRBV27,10,CAAGGAKAFF
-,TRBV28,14,CASSFYMGKNIQYF
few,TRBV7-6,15,CASSSSRAGNTEAFF
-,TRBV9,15,CASSVGWGTTDTQYF
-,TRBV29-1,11,CSVETGPEAFF
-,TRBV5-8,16,CASSTKTGWGSDTQYF
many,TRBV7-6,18,CASSLVPGRPLENNEQFF
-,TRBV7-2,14,CASSGPTGNTEAFF
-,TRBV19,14,CASSLQRANQPQHF
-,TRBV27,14,CASSFRGRVTEAFF
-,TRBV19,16,CASSIIRDRGIGELFF
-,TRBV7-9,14,CASSPDATNEKLFF
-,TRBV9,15,CASSVGSGGQETQYF
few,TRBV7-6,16,CASSSSWNFSTDTQYF
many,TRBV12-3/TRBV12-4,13,CASSPGTVYGYTF
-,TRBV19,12,CASSMGHLEAFF
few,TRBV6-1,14,CASRKGGRTDTQYF